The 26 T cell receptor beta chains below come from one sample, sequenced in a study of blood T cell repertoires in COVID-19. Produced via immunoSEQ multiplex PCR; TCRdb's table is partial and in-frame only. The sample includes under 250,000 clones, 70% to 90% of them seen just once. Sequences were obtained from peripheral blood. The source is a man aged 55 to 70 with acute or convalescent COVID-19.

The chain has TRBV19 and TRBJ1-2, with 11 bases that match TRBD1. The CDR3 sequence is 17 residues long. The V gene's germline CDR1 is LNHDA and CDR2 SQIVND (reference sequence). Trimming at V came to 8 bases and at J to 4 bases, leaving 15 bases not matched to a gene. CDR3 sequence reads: CASSERDRGALGYGYTF. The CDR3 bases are TGTGCCAGTTCAGAAAGGGACAGGGGGGCCCTTGGCTATGGCTACACCTTC.

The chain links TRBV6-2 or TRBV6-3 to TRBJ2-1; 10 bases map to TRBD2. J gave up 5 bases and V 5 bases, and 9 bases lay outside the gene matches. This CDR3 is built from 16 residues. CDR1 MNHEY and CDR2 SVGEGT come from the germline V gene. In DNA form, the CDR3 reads TGTGCCAGCAGTGTACCTAGGACTAGCGGCAACAATGAGCAGTTCTTC. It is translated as CASSVPRTSGNNEQFF.

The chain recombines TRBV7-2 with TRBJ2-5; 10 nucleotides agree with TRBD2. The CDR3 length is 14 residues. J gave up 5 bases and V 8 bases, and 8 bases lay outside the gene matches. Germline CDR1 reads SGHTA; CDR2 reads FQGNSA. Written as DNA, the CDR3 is TGTGCCAGCCGGACGGGACTAGCGATCGAGACCCAGTACTTC. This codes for CASRTGLAIETQYF.

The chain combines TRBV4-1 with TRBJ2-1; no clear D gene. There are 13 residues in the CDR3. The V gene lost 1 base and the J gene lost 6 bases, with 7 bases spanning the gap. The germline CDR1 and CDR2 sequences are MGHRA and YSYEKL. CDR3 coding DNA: TGCGCCAGCAGCCAAGTCGTCAGCAATGAGCAGTTCTTC. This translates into CASSQVVSNEQFF.

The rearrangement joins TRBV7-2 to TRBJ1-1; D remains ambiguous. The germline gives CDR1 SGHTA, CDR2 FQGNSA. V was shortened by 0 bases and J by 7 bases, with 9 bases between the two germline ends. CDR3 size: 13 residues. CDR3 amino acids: CASSLARAGEAFF. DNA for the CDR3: TGTGCCAGCAGCTTAGCGCGGGCAGGTGAAGCTTTCTTT.

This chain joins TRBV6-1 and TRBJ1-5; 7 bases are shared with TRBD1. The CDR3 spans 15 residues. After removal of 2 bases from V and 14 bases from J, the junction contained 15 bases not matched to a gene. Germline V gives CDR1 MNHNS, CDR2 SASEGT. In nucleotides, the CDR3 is TGTGCCAGCAGTGAATCAAGACAGGGTATTTCACGGGAGCATTTT. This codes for CASSESRQGISREHF.

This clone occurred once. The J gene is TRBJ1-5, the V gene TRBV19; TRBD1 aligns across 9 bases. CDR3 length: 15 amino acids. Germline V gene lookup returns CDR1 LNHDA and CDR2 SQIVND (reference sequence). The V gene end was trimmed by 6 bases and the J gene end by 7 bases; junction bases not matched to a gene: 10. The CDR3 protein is CASSRDREEVQPQHF. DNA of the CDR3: TGTGCCAGTAGCCGGGACAGGGAGGAGGTGCAGCCCCAGCATTTT.

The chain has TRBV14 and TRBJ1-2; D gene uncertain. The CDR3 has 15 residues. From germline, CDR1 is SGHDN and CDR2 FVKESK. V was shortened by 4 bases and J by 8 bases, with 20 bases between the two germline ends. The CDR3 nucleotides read TGTGCCAGCAGCCCATCCGGCGGTTCCCCTAGGGGCTACACCTTC. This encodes CASSPSGGSPRGYTF.

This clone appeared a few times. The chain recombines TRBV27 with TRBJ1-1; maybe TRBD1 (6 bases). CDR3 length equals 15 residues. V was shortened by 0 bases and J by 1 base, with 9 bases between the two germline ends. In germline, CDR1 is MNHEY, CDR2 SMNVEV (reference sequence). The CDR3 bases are TGTGCCAGCAGTTTATCTGCAGGGGCGAACACTGAAGCTTTCTTT. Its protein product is CASSLSAGANTEAFF.

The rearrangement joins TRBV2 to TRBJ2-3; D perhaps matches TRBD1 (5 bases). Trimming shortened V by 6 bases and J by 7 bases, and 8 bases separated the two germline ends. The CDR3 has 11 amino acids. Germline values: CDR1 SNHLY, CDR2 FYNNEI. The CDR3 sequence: CASSQGYTQYF. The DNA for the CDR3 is TGTGCCAGCAGCCAGGGTTATACGCAGTATTTT.

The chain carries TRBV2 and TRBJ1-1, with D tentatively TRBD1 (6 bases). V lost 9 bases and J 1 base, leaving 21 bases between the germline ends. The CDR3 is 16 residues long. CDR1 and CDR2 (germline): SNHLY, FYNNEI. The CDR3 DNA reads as TGTGCCAGAGGGGGTGACAAGGGGACGAGGAACACTGAAGCTTTCTTT. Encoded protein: CARGGDKGTRNTEAFF.

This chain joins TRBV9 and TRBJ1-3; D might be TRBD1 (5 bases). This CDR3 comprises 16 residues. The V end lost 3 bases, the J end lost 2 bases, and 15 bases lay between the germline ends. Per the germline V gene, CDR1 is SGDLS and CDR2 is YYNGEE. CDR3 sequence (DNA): TGTGCCAGCAGCGCTACTACGACAGCGCCTGGAAACACCATATATTTT. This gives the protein CASSATTTAPGNTIYF. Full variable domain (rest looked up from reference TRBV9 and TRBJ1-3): DSGVTQTPKHLITATGQRVTLRCSPRSGDLSVYWYQQSLDQGLQFLIQYYNGEERAKGNILERFSAQQFPDLHSELNLSSLELGDSALYFCASSATTTAPGNTIYFGEGSWLTVV.

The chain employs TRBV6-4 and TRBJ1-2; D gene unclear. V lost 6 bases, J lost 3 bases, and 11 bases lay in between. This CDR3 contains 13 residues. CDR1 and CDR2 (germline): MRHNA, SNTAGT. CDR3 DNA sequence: TGTGCCAGCAGGCGGGAGGGAGACTATGGCTACACCTTC. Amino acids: CASRREGDYGYTF.

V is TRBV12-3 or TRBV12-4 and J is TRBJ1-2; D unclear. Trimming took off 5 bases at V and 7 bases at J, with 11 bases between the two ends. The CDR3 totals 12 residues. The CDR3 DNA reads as TGTGCCAGCAGTAGAGGAGTTGGTGGCTACACCTTC. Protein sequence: CASSRGVGGYTF.

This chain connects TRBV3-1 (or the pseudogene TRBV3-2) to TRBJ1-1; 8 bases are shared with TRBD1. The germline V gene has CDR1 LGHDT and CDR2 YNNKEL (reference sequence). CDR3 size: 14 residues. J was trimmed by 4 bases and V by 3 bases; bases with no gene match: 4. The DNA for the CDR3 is TGTGCCAGCAGCCAGGACACAGGGGGCACTGAAGCTTTCTTT. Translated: CASSQDTGGTEAFF.

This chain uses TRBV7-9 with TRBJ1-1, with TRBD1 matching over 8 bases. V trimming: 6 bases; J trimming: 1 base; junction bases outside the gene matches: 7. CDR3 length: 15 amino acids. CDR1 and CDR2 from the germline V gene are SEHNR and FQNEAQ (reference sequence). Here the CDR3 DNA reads TGTGCCAGCAGGCAAGACAGGGGAGGGAACACTGAAGCTTTCTTT. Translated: CASRQDRGGNTEAFF. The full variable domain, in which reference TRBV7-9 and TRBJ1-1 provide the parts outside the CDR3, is DTGVSQNPRHKITKRGQNVTFRCDPISEHNRLYWYRQTLGQGPEFLTYFQNEAQLEKSRLLSDRFSAERPKGSFSTLEIQRTEQGDSAMYLCASRQDRGGNTEAFFGQGTRLTVV.

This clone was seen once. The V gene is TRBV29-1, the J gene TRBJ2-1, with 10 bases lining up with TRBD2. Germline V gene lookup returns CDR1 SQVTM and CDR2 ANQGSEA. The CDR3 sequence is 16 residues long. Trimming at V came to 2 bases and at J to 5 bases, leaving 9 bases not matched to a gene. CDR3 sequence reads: CSVERPSGGVDNEQFF. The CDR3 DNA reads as TGCAGCGTTGAAAGGCCTAGCGGGGGTGTGGACAATGAGCAGTTCTTC.

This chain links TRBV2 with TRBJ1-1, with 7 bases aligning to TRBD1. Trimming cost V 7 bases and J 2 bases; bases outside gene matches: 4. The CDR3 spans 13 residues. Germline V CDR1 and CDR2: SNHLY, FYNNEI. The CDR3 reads CASNGQENTEAFF. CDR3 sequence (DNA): TGTGCCAGCAACGGACAGGAAAACACTGAAGCTTTCTTT.

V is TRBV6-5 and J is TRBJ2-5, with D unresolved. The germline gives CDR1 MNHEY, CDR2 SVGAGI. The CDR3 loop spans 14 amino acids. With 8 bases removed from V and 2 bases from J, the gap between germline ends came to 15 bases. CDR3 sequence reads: CASGLPPLQETQYF. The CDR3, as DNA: TGTGCCAGCGGCCTCCCACCCCTTCAAGAGACCCAGTACTTC.

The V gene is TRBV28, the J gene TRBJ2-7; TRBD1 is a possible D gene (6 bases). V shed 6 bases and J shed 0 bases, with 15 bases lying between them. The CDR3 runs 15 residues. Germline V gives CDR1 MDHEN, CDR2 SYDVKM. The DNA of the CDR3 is TGTGCCAGCAGAGAAACAGGGTCCGGCTCCTACGAGCAGTACTTC. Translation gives CASRETGSGSYEQYF.

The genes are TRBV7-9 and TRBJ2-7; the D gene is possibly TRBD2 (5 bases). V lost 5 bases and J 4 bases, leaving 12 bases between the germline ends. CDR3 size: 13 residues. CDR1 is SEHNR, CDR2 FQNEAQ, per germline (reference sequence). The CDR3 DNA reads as TGTGCCAGCAGCCCCCCTTCGGGATACGAGCAGTACTTC. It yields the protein CASSPPSGYEQYF.

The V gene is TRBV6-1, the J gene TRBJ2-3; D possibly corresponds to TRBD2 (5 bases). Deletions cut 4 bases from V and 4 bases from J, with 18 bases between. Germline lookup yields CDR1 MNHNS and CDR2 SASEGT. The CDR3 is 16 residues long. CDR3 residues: CASSVSRDLFSDTQYF. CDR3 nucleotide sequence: TGTGCCAGCAGTGTAAGCCGGGATCTGTTTTCAGATACGCAGTATTTT.

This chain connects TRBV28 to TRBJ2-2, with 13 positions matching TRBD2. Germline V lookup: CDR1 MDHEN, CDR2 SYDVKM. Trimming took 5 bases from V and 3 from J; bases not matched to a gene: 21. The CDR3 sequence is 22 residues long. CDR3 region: CASSRPISPGLAGLAYTGELFF. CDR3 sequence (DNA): TGTGCCAGCAGTCGCCCTATATCTCCGGGACTAGCGGGATTAGCGTACACCGGGGAGCTGTTTTTT. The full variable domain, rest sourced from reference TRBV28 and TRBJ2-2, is DVKVTQSSRYLVKRTGEKVFLECVQDMDHENMFWYRQDPGLGLRLIYFSYDVKMKEKGDIPEGYSVSREKKERFSLILESASTNQTSMYLCASSRPISPGLAGLAYTGELFFGEGSRLTVL.

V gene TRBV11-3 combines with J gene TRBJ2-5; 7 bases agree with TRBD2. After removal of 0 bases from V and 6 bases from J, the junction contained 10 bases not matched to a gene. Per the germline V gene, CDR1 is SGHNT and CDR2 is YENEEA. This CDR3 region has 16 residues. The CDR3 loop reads CASSLDEDTGRKTQYF. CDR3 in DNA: TGTGCCAGCAGCTTAGATGAGGACACCGGGAGGAAGACCCAGTACTTC. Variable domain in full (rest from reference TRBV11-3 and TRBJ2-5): EAGVVQSPRYKIIEKKQPVAFWCNPISGHNTLYWYLQNLGQGPELLIRYENEEAVDDSQLPKDRFSAERLKGVDSTLKIQPAELGDSAVYLCASSLDEDTGRKTQYFGPGTRLLVL.

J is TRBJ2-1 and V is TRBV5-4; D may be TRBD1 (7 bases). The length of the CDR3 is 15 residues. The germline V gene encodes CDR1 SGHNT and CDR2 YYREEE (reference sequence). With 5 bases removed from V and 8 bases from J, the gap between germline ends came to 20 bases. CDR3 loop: CASRHPGQPGDEQFF. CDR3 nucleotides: TGTGCCAGCAGACACCCGGGACAGCCGGGGGATGAGCAGTTCTTC.

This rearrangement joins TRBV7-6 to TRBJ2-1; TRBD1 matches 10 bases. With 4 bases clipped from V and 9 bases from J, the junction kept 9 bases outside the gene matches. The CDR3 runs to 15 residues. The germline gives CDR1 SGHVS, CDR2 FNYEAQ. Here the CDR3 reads CASSSGTGAPSEQFF. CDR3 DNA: TGTGCCAGCAGCTCCGGGACAGGGGCCCCTAGTGAGCAGTTCTTC.